Each of the 6 T cell receptor beta chains below was sequenced from the same sample in a study of tumor-infiltrating lymphocytes in localized non-small cell lung cancer. TCRdb's table, derived via immunoSEQ multiplex PCR, lists solely in-frame clones and lacks some. This sample has over 14,000 clones, with 80% to 90% found just once. Sequenced material: lung tumor tissue. The origin of the receptors is a human donor with non-small cell lung cancer.

V usage is TRBV7-2 and J usage is TRBJ2-2; no definite D call. Germline V lookup: CDR1 SGHTA, CDR2 FQGNSA. The CDR3 runs 14 residues. V lost 2 bases and J 1 base, leaving 5 bases between the germline ends. CDR3 sequence: CASSLWVNTGELFF. Written as DNA, the CDR3 is TGTGCCAGCAGCTTATGGGTGAACACCGGGGAGCTGTTTTTT.

Only one count was recorded for this clone. The V call is TRBV20-1, the J call TRBJ1-1; D ambiguous. The germline gives CDR1 DFQATT, CDR2 SNEGSKA (reference sequence). This CDR3 comprises 10 residues. V was clipped by 4 bases and J by 8 bases, with 8 bases between them. The CDR3 loop reads CSAITPEAFF. The CDR3 region has the DNA TGCAGTGCTATTACCCCCGAAGCTTTCTTT.

The rearrangement uses TRBV7-9 and TRBJ2-1; TRBD2 aligns across 11 bases. J lost 5 bases, V lost 1 base, and 10 bases had no gene match. Germline V lookup: CDR1 SEHNR, CDR2 FQNEAQ (reference sequence). The CDR3 is 18 amino acids. DNA for the CDR3: TGTGCCAGCAGCTTAGAGCGCACCGCTAGCGGGGGGAACAATGAGCAGTTCTTC. This translates into CASSLERTASGGNNEQFF.

This clone was detected a few times. The rearrangement uses TRBV18 and TRBJ1-2; 12 bases fit TRBD1. V was pared by 4 bases and J by 3 bases, with 6 bases of the junction left unmatched. Per germline, CDR1 KGHSH and CDR2 LQKENI. This CDR3 comprises 16 residues. The CDR3: CASSLTGTGGDYGYTF. CDR3 nucleotide sequence: TGTGCCAGCTCACTAACCGGGACAGGGGGCGACTATGGCTACACCTTC.

The J gene is TRBJ1-1, the V gene TRBV7-2, with 7 bases fitting TRBD1. The CDR3 runs 13 residues. CDR1 is SGHTA and CDR2 is FQGNSA in the germline V gene. The V gene end was trimmed by 4 bases and the J gene end by 4 bases; junction bases not matched to a gene: 3. The DNA for the CDR3 is TGTGCCAGCAGCTCAGGGGGGCTCACTGAAGCTTTCTTT. Its protein is CASSSGGLTEAFF.

This CDR3 reads CASSQDRASGKETQYF. In DNA form, the CDR3 reads TGTGCCAGCAGCCAAGATCGGGCTAGCGGGAAAGAGACCCAGTACTTC. This chain connects TRBV4-2 to TRBJ2-5; 9 bases fit TRBD2. The CDR3 loop spans 16 amino acids. Trimming removed 0 bases from V and 3 bases from J; junction bases left unmatched: 5. Germline V gene lookup returns CDR1 LGHNA and CDR2 YNFKEQ.